This entry lists 9 T cell receptor beta chains sequenced from one sample in a study of T cells in Graves' hyperthyroidism and ophthalmopathy. There were TCR beta CDR3 regions amplified from RNA transcripts. The primer set for the first-round RT-PCR of the TCR CDR3 was HTBI. Via MiXCR, TCRdb re-called the multiplex PCR reads, giving one row per CDR3 protein. Of around 760,000 distinct CDR3 sequences in the sample, around a third were seen once. The sequenced material came from blood. The origin of the receptors is a woman in her thirties or forties with Graves' hyperthyroidism.

This clonotype was seen ten or more times. V gene TRBV20-1 combines with J gene TRBJ2-7; D is unresolved. CDR3 length: 10 amino acids. Germline assignment: CDR1 DFQATT and CDR2 SNEGSKA (reference sequence). V was pared by 6 bases and J by 6 bases, with 9 bases between. The CDR3 loop is CSAPMGEQYF. CDR3 DNA: TGCAGTGCGCCTATGGGCGAGCAGTACTTC.

The table lists this clonotype with many counts. The chain is built from TRBV12-3 or TRBV12-4 and TRBJ2-7, with 12 bases lining up with TRBD1. This CDR3 spans 17 amino acids. V lost 5 bases to trimming and J lost 3 bases; unmatched junction nucleotides: 11. CDR3: CASSARDRGPRYYEQYF. In DNA, the CDR3 is TGTGCCAGCAGTGCCCGGGACAGGGGGCCGCGATACTACGAGCAGTACTTC.

This clonotype has a count of ten or more. This chain links TRBV13 with TRBJ2-7; D tentatively fits TRBD1 or TRBD2 (5 bases each). V was clipped by 6 bases and J by 3 bases, with 18 bases between them. The CDR3 is 15 residues long. CDR1 PRHDT and CDR2 FYEKMQ come from the germline V gene (reference sequence). CDR3 sequence: CASSPRLQGDYEQYF. DNA for the CDR3: TGTGCCAGCAGTCCCCGGTTGCAGGGAGACTACGAGCAGTACTTC.

The rearrangement links TRBV19 to TRBJ1-1; maybe TRBD1 (6 bases). Trimming took off 4 bases at V and 7 bases at J, with 37 bases between the two ends. This CDR3 spans 21 amino acids. Germline V gene sequence: CDR1 LNHDA, CDR2 SQIVND (reference sequence). Here the CDR3 DNA reads TGTGCCAGTAGTACTAGGGGCTTCCGGCGGAAACGTGAACAGGGAGAAATTGAAGCTTTCTTT. Its translation is CASSTRGFRRKREQGEIEAFF.

This clonotype was counted many times. This chain uses TRBV5-1 with TRBJ2-7; 7 bases are a match to TRBD1. This CDR3 is 14 amino acids long. Germline V gene data show CDR1 as SGHRS and CDR2 as YFSETQ. Germline trimming cut 6 bases from V and 2 bases from J; bases unmatched to any gene: 8. CDR3 amino acids: CASNPDQGAYEQYF. The CDR3 nucleotides read TGCGCCAGCAACCCAGATCAGGGGGCCTACGAGCAGTACTTC.

This clonotype occurred a few times. The J gene is TRBJ1-2, the V gene TRBV6-5; D remains ambiguous. The length of the CDR3 is 11 residues. V was cut by 0 bases and J by 8 bases, with 4 bases left in between. Germline loops: CDR1 MNHEY, CDR2 SVGAGI. The CDR3 DNA reads as TGTGCCAGCAGTTACTCACGGGGCTACACCTTC. Protein: CASSYSRGYTF.

This clonotype was observed many times. The chain has TRBV19 and TRBJ1-5, with 12 bases fitting TRBD1. V lost 3 bases, J lost 5 bases, and 2 bases stayed unmatched. Germline CDR1 reads LNHDA; CDR2 reads SQIVND (reference sequence). The CDR3 consists of 15 residues. The CDR3 DNA reads TGTGCCAGTAGTATGGGGACAGGGGGCTATCAGCCCCAGCATTTT. The encoded protein is CASSMGTGGYQPQHF.

V gene TRBV2 combines with J gene TRBJ2-7; no clear D. Per the germline V gene, CDR1 is SNHLY and CDR2 is FYNNEI. The CDR3 is made up of 15 amino acids. V lost 2 bases to trimming and J lost 5 bases, with 16 bases between them. CDR3 coding DNA: TGTGCCAGCAGTGAACGAGGAACAGTGAGCCACGAGCAGTACTTC. Translating gives CASSERGTVSHEQYF.

As DNA, the CDR3 is TGTGCCAGCAGCCTAAATTGGGAACCCACTGAAGCTTTCTTT. Amino acids: CASSLNWEPTEAFF. The V and J genes are TRBV9 and TRBJ1-1; no definite D call. V was trimmed by 4 bases and J by 4 bases, leaving 14 bases between them. CDR1 is SGDLS and CDR2 is YYNGEE in the germline V gene. This CDR3 has 14 amino acids. The variable domain in full, completed from reference TRBV9 and TRBJ1-1, reads DSGVTQTPKHLITATGQRVTLRCSPRSGDLSVYWYQQSLDQGLQFLIQYYNGEERAKGNILERFSAQQFPDLHSELNLSSLELGDSALYFCASSLNWEPTEAFFGQGTRLTVV.